Detailed here is one T cell receptor beta chain. Its antigen is undetermined. The data stem from a study of T cells in tumors after PD-1 blockade. Study-wide background: Daily vismodegib 150 mg continued in a subset of anti-PD-1-treated patients.

The study's findings and limits: Blood contained about 45% of the tumor's TCR clonotypes.

Libraries were prepared by immunoSEQ multiplex PCR; TCRdb keeps only in-frame clonotypes and omits some of them. The sample carries about 47,000 clones, 75% to 85% recorded once. The germline V gene has CDR1 LNHDA and CDR2 SQIVND (reference sequence). The CDR3 has 16 amino acids. Trimming took 3 bases from V and 4 from J, leaving 16 bases between them. The chain has TRBV19 and TRBJ2-1, with D perhaps TRBD2 (6 bases). The clonotype comes from a human donor with basal cell carcinoma. The material was PBMCs, obtained before anti-PD-1 treatment. CDR3 protein: CASSILRGLYYNEQFF. The CDR3 DNA reads as TGTGCCAGTAGTATTTTGCGGGGATTATATTACAATGAGCAGTTCTTC.